What follows are 27 T cell receptor beta chains derived from one specimen sequenced in a study of early T cells in non-severe SARS-CoV-2 infection. A single record per CDR3 protein comes from TCRdb applying MiXCR to the 5' RACE reads. The sample records about 48,000 distinct CDR3 sequences, 6.2% being singletons. The starting material was whole blood, obtained at baseline. These receptors all come from an adult who was a healthcare worker with PCR-confirmed SARS-CoV-2 infection or an uninfected control (not recorded which).

This clonotype was picked up a small number of times. This chain links TRBV5-1 with TRBJ2-3; D is unclear. Germline values: CDR1 SGHRS, CDR2 YFSETQ. With 4 bases removed from V and 0 bases from J, the gap between germline ends came to 12 bases. This CDR3 has 15 amino acids. Here the CDR3 reads CASSQDTTSTDTQYF. CDR3 nucleotides: TGCGCCAGCAGCCAAGACACAACTAGCACAGATACGCAGTATTTT. The full variable domain, rest sourced from reference TRBV5-1 and TRBJ2-3, is KAGVTQTPRYLIKTRGQQVTLSCSPISGHRSVSWYQQTPGQGLQFLFEYFSETQRNKGNFPGRFSGRQFSNSRSEMNVSTLELGDSALYLCASSQDTTSTDTQYFGPGTRLTVL.

In this sample, this clonotype turned up a few times. V gene TRBV14 combines with J gene TRBJ2-7, with 7 bases matching TRBD2. The germline gives CDR1 SGHDN, CDR2 FVKESK. The CDR3 consists of 13 residues. V trimming: 6 bases; J trimming: 5 bases; junction bases outside the gene matches: 7. The CDR3 loop reads CASSRREWNEQYF. CDR3 in DNA: TGTGCCAGCAGTCGGCGGGAGTGGAACGAGCAGTACTTC.

In its sample, this clonotype was seen many times. The chain is built from TRBV5-1 and TRBJ2-7, with TRBD2 identical over 10 bases. CDR3 length equals 16 residues. The germline CDR1 and CDR2 sequences are SGHRS and YFSETQ. The V segment lost 3 bases and the J segment 2 bases; nucleotides outside the gene matches: 8. CDR3 DNA sequence: TGCGCCAGCAGCTCATTAGCGGGAGGCTACCCCTACGAGCAGTACTTC. Amino acids: CASSSLAGGYPYEQYF.

This clonotype was observed a few times. The chain uses TRBV2 and TRBJ2-3; D uncertain. Germline V lookup: CDR1 SNHLY, CDR2 FYNNEI. V gave up 4 bases and J gave up 4 bases, with 6 bases separating them. This CDR3 has 12 amino acids. The CDR3 DNA reads as TGTGCCAGCAGTGTGCTTCCAGATACGCAGTATTTT. It specifies CASSVLPDTQYF.

CDR3 protein: CASSWRGTSGYNEQFF. CDR3 DNA sequence: TGCGCCAGCAGCTGGAGGGGGACTAGCGGGTACAATGAGCAGTTCTTC. V gene TRBV5-1 combines with J gene TRBJ2-1; TRBD2 matches at 12 bases. Germline CDR1 reads SGHRS; CDR2 reads YFSETQ. The CDR3 loop spans 16 amino acids. Trimming removed 3 bases from V and 4 bases from J; junction bases left unmatched: 5.

This clonotype was counted between two and nine times. The chain couples TRBV27 to TRBJ2-7, with D tentatively TRBD2 (7 bases). Germline CDR1 reads MNHEY; CDR2 reads SMNVEV (reference sequence). Trimming left V 7 bases short and J 6 bases short, with 16 bases between. The CDR3 has 13 residues. The DNA for the CDR3 is TGTGCCAGCAAGGGGGGGATTGGAGGCGAGCAGTACTTC. Translating it yields CASKGGIGGEQYF.

This clonotype was counted a few times. The chain uses TRBV12-3 or TRBV12-4 and TRBJ2-1; D gene unclear. The V end lost 7 bases, the J end lost 1 base, and 2 bases lay between the germline ends. CDR3 length: 11 residues. The CDR3 DNA is TGTGCCAGCAATTCCTACAATGAGCAGTTCTTC. Translated: CASNSYNEQFF.

As concerns this clonotype: A clone one base away is much larger, so this may be a read error. V usage is TRBV5-1 and J usage is TRBJ2-7, with 11 positions matching TRBD2. The CDR3 length is 15 residues. V trimming: 3 bases; J trimming: 5 bases; junction bases outside the gene matches: 7. In germline, CDR1 is SGHRS, CDR2 YFSETQ. The DNA of the CDR3 is TGCGCCAGCAGCTCACTGGGACTAGCGGTCCACGAGCAGTACTTC. It specifies CASSSLGLAVHEQYF.

The table lists this clonotype with a few counts. This chain connects TRBV28 to TRBJ1-2; TRBD1 agrees at 8 bases. Germline V gene lookup returns CDR1 MDHEN and CDR2 SYDVKM. CDR3 length: 12 residues. Trimming cost V 9 bases and J 8 bases; bases outside gene matches: 8. The CDR3 coding sequence is TGTGCCAGTACTTCAGGGGGCGCGGGCTACACCTTC. Amino acid sequence: CASTSGGAGYTF.

This clonotype was seen a few times. The V and J genes are TRBV11-3 and TRBJ1-1; D remains unclear. Germline V CDR1 and CDR2: SGHNT, YENEEA. This CDR3 is 13 amino acids long. V gave up 0 bases and J gave up 5 bases, with 7 bases separating them. CDR3 sequence reads: CASSLDPRTEAFF. In DNA, the CDR3 is TGTGCCAGCAGCTTAGATCCGCGTACTGAAGCTTTCTTT.

This clonotype has more than one count but fewer than ten. This chain links TRBV5-8 with TRBJ1-5, with 7 bases matching TRBD1. J gave up 6 bases and V 0 bases, and 6 bases lay outside the gene matches. Germline V CDR1 and CDR2: SGHTS, YDEGEE. The CDR3 totals 15 residues. The CDR3 sequence: CASSLATGTAQPQHF. CDR3 coding DNA: TGTGCCAGCAGCTTGGCCACCGGGACAGCTCAGCCCCAGCATTTT.

This clonotype was detected many times. J is TRBJ2-5 and V is TRBV3-1; 8 bases map to TRBD2. V was pared by 3 bases and J by 7 bases, with 7 bases of the junction left unmatched. The CDR3 contains 14 residues. From germline, CDR1 is LGHDT and CDR2 YNNKEL (reference sequence). CDR3: CASSHATSARTQYF. DNA for the CDR3: TGTGCCAGCAGCCACGCGACTAGCGCCCGGACCCAGTACTTC.

This clonotype was picked up many times. The chain couples TRBV28 to TRBJ2-1; 7 bases map to TRBD2. V dropped 5 bases and J dropped 7; count of bases not matched to a gene: 8. The germline CDR1 and CDR2 sequences are MDHEN and SYDVKM. The CDR3 runs to 14 residues. CDR3 protein: CASSTWGLPNEQFF. DNA for the CDR3: TGTGCCAGCAGTACATGGGGACTACCAAATGAGCAGTTCTTC.

This clonotype was seen a single time. A read error may be the cause here, since a much bigger clone is one base away. This chain links TRBV20-1 with TRBJ2-7, with 9 positions matching TRBD2. Germline V gene lookup returns CDR1 DFQATT and CDR2 SNEGSKA (reference sequence). V lost 6 bases to trimming and J lost 6 bases; unmatched junction nucleotides: 21. The CDR3 runs to 17 residues. CDR3 protein: CSAVGVRVAGDPPEQYF. The CDR3 DNA is TGCAGTGCCGTCGGGGTTCGGGTAGCGGGAGACCCTCCCGAGCAGTACTTC.

The sample holds many counts of this clonotype. The CDR3 coding sequence is TGTGCCATCAGTGAGGGCAGGGGGTGGGAGAATGAGCAGTTCTTC. This codes for CAISEGRGWENEQFF. The chain carries TRBV10-3 and TRBJ2-1; 7 bases line up with TRBD1. Germline trimming cut 2 bases from V and 7 bases from J; bases unmatched to any gene: 8. The CDR3 runs 15 residues. CDR1 is ENHRY, CDR2 SYGVKD, per germline.

V usage is TRBV4-1 and J usage is TRBJ1-1, with D hard to call. CDR1 is MGHRA and CDR2 is YSYEKL in the germline V gene. The CDR3 sequence is 12 residues long. The V end lost 8 bases, the J end lost 6 bases, and 13 bases lay between the germline ends. The CDR3 sequence is CASRRAGAEAFF. As DNA, the CDR3 is TGCGCCAGCCGGCGGGCGGGCGCTGAAGCTTTCTTT.

J is TRBJ2-7 and V is TRBV29-1; D might be TRBD2 (6 bases). The length of the CDR3 is 13 residues. V lost 6 bases, J lost 0 bases, and 12 bases lay in between. Per germline, CDR1 SQVTM and CDR2 ANQGSEA. CDR3 region: CSVGDSSSYEQYF. The DNA of the CDR3 is TGCAGCGTGGGGGACTCGAGCTCCTACGAGCAGTACTTC.

This clonotype was found many times. CDR3 sequence reads: CAVAKRGLYEQYF. DNA for the CDR3: TGTGCCGTAGCCAAAAGGGGCCTCTACGAGCAGTACTTC. V is TRBV25-1 and J is TRBJ2-7, with a tentative D call TRBD1 (5 bases). V lost 11 bases and J lost 3, with 17 bases in between. The CDR3 totals 13 residues. From germline, CDR1 is MGHDK and CDR2 SYGVNS.

The table lists this clonotype with a few counts. V and J are TRBV29-1 and TRBJ2-6; D gene unclear. V was pared by 7 bases and J by 0 bases, with 13 bases between. The CDR3 loop spans 15 amino acids. Germline CDR1 SQVTM, CDR2 ANQGSEA. The CDR3 sequence: CSGLDGNSGANVLTF. The CDR3 nucleotides are TGCAGCGGACTCGACGGAAACTCTGGGGCCAACGTCCTGACTTTC.

This clonotype turned up a few times. The chain employs TRBV5-4 and TRBJ2-5; 8 bases are a match to TRBD2. The CDR3 contains 15 residues. After removal of 1 base from V and 2 bases from J, the junction contained 4 bases not matched to a gene. Germline V gene lookup returns CDR1 SGHNT and CDR2 YYREEE (reference sequence). The CDR3 protein is CASSLPRGGQETQYF. Here the CDR3 DNA reads TGTGCCAGCAGCTTGCCCCGCGGGGGGCAAGAGACCCAGTACTTC.

The chain couples TRBV5-8 to TRBJ2-1; TRBD2 matches at 8 bases. Germline V gene sequence: CDR1 SGHTS, CDR2 YDEGEE. V gave up 1 base and J gave up 5 bases; unmatched junction bases: 14. CDR3 length equals 18 residues. The CDR3 DNA reads as TGTGCCAGCAGCTTGTACGTGCCCGGGAGGGCCGGTCACAATGAGCAGTTCTTC. It specifies CASSLYVPGRAGHNEQFF.

CDR3: CASSPGGDSQTQYF. Written as DNA, the CDR3 is TGTGCCAGTAGTCCGGGGGGGGACAGCCAGACCCAGTACTTC. V is TRBV19 and J is TRBJ2-5, with D perhaps matching TRBD2 (8 bases). Trimming pared 5 bases from V and 6 bases from J, leaving 16 bases between. The V gene's germline CDR1 is LNHDA and CDR2 SQIVND (reference sequence). This CDR3 comprises 14 residues.

This sequence joins TRBV3-1 and TRBJ1-2; D unclear. The germline V gene encodes CDR1 LGHDT and CDR2 YNNKEL (reference sequence). The CDR3 is 11 amino acids. V gave up 7 bases and J gave up 4 bases, with 7 bases separating them. CDR3 DNA sequence: TGTGCCAGCATGGGATTCTATGGCTACACCTTC. Amino acid sequence: CASMGFYGYTF.

This clonotype was seen repeatedly, ten times or more. The chain couples TRBV7-9 to TRBJ1-2, with 8 bases matching TRBD1. The CDR3 length is 16 residues. The trim removed 2 bases at V and 6 bases at J, leaving 11 bases unmatched. The germline V gene encodes CDR1 SEHNR and CDR2 FQNEAQ (reference sequence). CDR3 bases: TGTGCCAGCAGCTTACCTGACAGGGGCCGCAAGAATGGCTACACCTTC. Its protein is CASSLPDRGRKNGYTF.

This clonotype came up many times. The chain links TRBV20-1 to TRBJ2-3; D is uncertain. The germline V gene encodes CDR1 DFQATT and CDR2 SNEGSKA (reference sequence). The CDR3 is made up of 16 amino acids. V lost 7 bases, J lost 4 bases, and 24 bases lay in between. The DNA for the CDR3 is TGCAGTGTCCCGGCTCCTCTACCGACTTGGGCAGATACGCAGTATTTT. Translating it yields CSVPAPLPTWADTQYF.

This clonotype was observed many times. The rearrangement joins TRBV15 to TRBJ2-1, with 8 bases aligning to TRBD2. The CDR3 has 15 residues. V was pared by 5 bases and J by 9 bases, with 12 bases of the junction left unmatched. Germline CDR1 reads LNHNV; CDR2 reads YYDKDF (reference sequence). The CDR3 is CATSPRTSPYGEQFF. Written as DNA, the CDR3 is TGTGCCACCAGCCCACGGACTAGCCCATATGGTGAGCAGTTCTTC.

This clonotype was recorded a few times. This chain joins TRBV29-1 and TRBJ1-3; D gene unclear. This CDR3 comprises 12 residues. The germline V gene encodes CDR1 SQVTM and CDR2 ANQGSEA. V dropped 4 bases and J dropped 2 bases, with 6 bases sitting between them. For the CDR3, the DNA is TGCAGCGTTGTAAGCCCTGGAAACACCATATATTTT. This gives the protein CSVVSPGNTIYF.